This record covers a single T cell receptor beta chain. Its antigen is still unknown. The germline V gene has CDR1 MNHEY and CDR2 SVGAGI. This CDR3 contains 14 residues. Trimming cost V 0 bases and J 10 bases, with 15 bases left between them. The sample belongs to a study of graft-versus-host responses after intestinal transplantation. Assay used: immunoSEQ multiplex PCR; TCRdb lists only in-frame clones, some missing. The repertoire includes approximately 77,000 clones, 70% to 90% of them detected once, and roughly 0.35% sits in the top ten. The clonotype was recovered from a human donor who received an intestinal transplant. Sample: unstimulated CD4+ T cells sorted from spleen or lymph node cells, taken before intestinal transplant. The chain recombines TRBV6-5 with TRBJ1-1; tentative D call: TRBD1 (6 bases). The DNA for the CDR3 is TGTGCCAGCAGTTACTCGAGGCAGGGGACCAGAGCTTTCTTT. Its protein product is CASSYSRQGTRAFF.